The 28 T cell receptor beta chains below come from one sample, sequenced in a study of T-cell reconstitution after alpha-beta-depleted transplantation in children. Unique molecular identifiers were used to barcode this TCRbeta library. Via MiXCR, TCRdb re-called the PCR reads, giving one row per CDR3 protein. This sample has approximately 1,000,000 distinct CDR3 sequences; about 29% occur once, and the top ten carry about 28%. Sequencing was performed on PBMCs, mostly from graft donor cells, taken 360 days after TCRalphabeta/CD19-depleted stem cell transplant. The receptors originated from a boy under two years old who had a stem cell transplant for SCID, so the T cells may come from the graft donor.

The genes are TRBV12-3 or TRBV12-4 and TRBJ2-3; 8 bases fit TRBD1. This CDR3 has 14 amino acids. J lost 4 bases, V lost 6 bases, and 6 bases had no gene match. CDR3 amino acids: CASRPGQVPDTQYF. The CDR3 DNA reads as TGTGCCAGCAGACCGGGACAGGTCCCAGATACGCAGTATTTT.

The CDR3 DNA is TGCAGTGCTAGAGATATCGGGAGATCCCCCTATAATTCACCCCTCCACTTT. This translates into CSARDIGRSPYNSPLHF. V is TRBV20-1 and J is TRBJ1-6, with D hard to call. The CDR3 has 17 residues. V gave up 0 bases and J gave up 2 bases, with 14 bases separating them. Germline V lookup: CDR1 DFQATT, CDR2 SNEGSKA (reference sequence).

This clonotype turned up a few times. The chain employs TRBV4-1 and TRBJ2-1; the match to TRBD1 covers 11 bases. V lost 5 bases to trimming and J lost 5 bases; unmatched junction nucleotides: 8. Germline CDR1 and CDR2: MGHRA and YSYEKL. The CDR3 length is 16 residues. Here the CDR3 reads CASSYTGTGGNNEQFF. The DNA for the CDR3 is TGCGCCAGCAGCTACACCGGGACAGGGGGAAACAATGAGCAGTTCTTC.

The sample holds a few counts of this clonotype. The chain links TRBV5-1 to TRBJ2-2; D perhaps matches TRBD1 (6 bases). The CDR3 runs to 16 residues. Between the trimmed V and J ends, which lost 2 bases and 4 bases, there was a span of 15 bases. The germline V gene encodes CDR1 SGHRS and CDR2 YFSETQ. As DNA, the CDR3 is TGCGCCAGCAGCTTTAAACGGACAGAGCCCACCGGGGAGCTGTTTTTT. Translated: CASSFKRTEPTGELFF.

This chain joins TRBV4-1 and TRBJ1-1; D gene ambiguous. The CDR3 spans 13 residues. Germline V gene data show CDR1 as MGHRA and CDR2 as YSYEKL. Trimming cost V 1 base and J 7 bases, with 10 bases left between them. CDR3 nucleotides: TGCGCCAGCAGCCAAGGGGCGGGCAGTGAAGCTTTCTTT. Translation: CASSQGAGSEAFF.

J is TRBJ2-2 and V is TRBV7-2; maybe TRBD1 (6 bases). V lost 1 base and J lost 7, with 13 bases in between. Germline CDR1 is SGHTA and CDR2 is FQGNSA. The CDR3 has 15 residues. CDR3 in DNA: TGTGCCAGCAGCTTAGTGAGGGGGATGGACGGGGAGCTGTTTTTT. Amino acids: CASSLVRGMDGELFF.

V usage is TRBV7-8 and J usage is TRBJ2-2, with 13 bases identical to TRBD2. The J segment lost 0 bases and the V segment lost 4 bases, leaving 11 bases of the junction unmatched. Germline CDR1 reads SGHVS; CDR2 reads FQNEAQ. CDR3 length: 20 amino acids. CDR3 DNA: TGTGCCAGCAGCTCAAGACTAGCGGGGGGATCGACAGCGAACACCGGGGAGCTGTTTTTT. This sequence encodes CASSSRLAGGSTANTGELFF.

The chain couples TRBV27 to TRBJ2-2; 7 bases match TRBD2. The germline V gene encodes CDR1 MNHEY and CDR2 SMNVEV (reference sequence). Trimming cost V 3 bases and J 6 bases; bases outside gene matches: 13. The CDR3 is made up of 17 amino acids. CDR3 in amino acids: CASSFPPPHSGAGELFF. The CDR3 nucleotides are TGTGCCAGCAGTTTCCCTCCCCCCCACAGCGGGGCCGGGGAGCTGTTTTTT.

The chain carries TRBV20-1 and TRBJ2-2; possible D gene TRBD1, 5 bases. V was trimmed by 3 bases and J by 1 base, leaving 12 bases between them. From germline, CDR1 is DFQATT and CDR2 SNEGSKA (reference sequence). The CDR3 sequence is 15 residues long. CDR3 nucleotides: TGCAGTGCTAGGGCCGCAGGGTGGAACACCGGGGAGCTGTTTTTT. Translated: CSARAAGWNTGELFF.

This clonotype was counted between two and nine times. This sequence joins TRBV20-1 and TRBJ1-5; 7 bases fit TRBD1. Germline CDR1 and CDR2: DFQATT and SNEGSKA (reference sequence). V shed 6 bases, J shed 3 bases, and the junction held 5 bases outside the gene matches. This CDR3 comprises 13 residues. CDR3 nucleotide sequence: TGCAGTGCGTTACAGGGGAACAATCAGCCCCAGCATTTT. The encoded protein is CSALQGNNQPQHF.

This clonotype was seen a few times. The V gene is TRBV29-1, the J gene TRBJ2-7; tentative D call: TRBD1 (7 bases). Germline loops: CDR1 SQVTM, CDR2 ANQGSEA. The germline V and J ends were trimmed by 4 bases and 6 bases, with 19 bases remaining between them. The CDR3 has 14 amino acids. CDR3 protein: CSVGGTDPSGEQYF. In DNA form, the CDR3 reads TGCAGCGTTGGCGGGACAGATCCCTCAGGCGAGCAGTACTTC.

This clonotype was detected only a few times. The genes are TRBV6-2 or TRBV6-3 and TRBJ2-7, with TRBD2 matching over 10 bases. This CDR3 comprises 15 residues. CDR1 and CDR2 from the germline V gene are MNHEY and SVGEGT. Trimming at V came to 4 bases and at J to 0 bases, leaving 3 bases not matched to a gene. CDR3 protein: CASSLLAGNSYEQYF. The CDR3 bases are TGTGCCAGCAGTTTACTAGCGGGGAACTCCTACGAGCAGTACTTC.

The chain employs TRBV3-1 and TRBJ2-3; possibly TRBD2 for D (6 bases). The germline V and J ends were trimmed by 4 bases and 4 bases, with 15 bases remaining between them. CDR1 and CDR2 (germline): LGHDT, YNNKEL (reference sequence). There are 15 residues in the CDR3. The CDR3 spells CASSRDPGGADTQYF. Here the CDR3 DNA reads TGTGCCAGCAGCCGAGACCCAGGAGGGGCAGATACGCAGTATTTT.

The chain combines TRBV3-1 with TRBJ2-3, with D perhaps matching TRBD1 or TRBD2 (5 bases each). V lost 4 bases and J lost 8, with 19 bases in between. Germline lookup yields CDR1 LGHDT and CDR2 YNNKEL (reference sequence). The CDR3 extends over 15 amino acids. Here the CDR3 reads CASSLQGPSLSTQYF. CDR3 nucleotide sequence: TGTGCCAGCAGCCTCCAGGGACCTTCCCTATCTACGCAGTATTTT.

This clonotype was detected only a few times. The chain joins TRBV2 to TRBJ1-1, with D perhaps TRBD1 (5 bases). This CDR3 contains 15 residues. V dropped 5 bases and J dropped 0 bases, with 13 bases sitting between them. Germline V gene lookup returns CDR1 SNHLY and CDR2 FYNNEI. CDR3 DNA sequence: TGTGCCAGCAGTCTTTCCGGACACCTGAACACTGAAGCTTTCTTT. Protein product: CASSLSGHLNTEAFF.

The rearrangement uses TRBV3-1 and TRBJ2-7; 13 bases are shared with TRBD2. Germline V gene data show CDR1 as LGHDT and CDR2 as YNNKEL (reference sequence). V shed 3 bases and J 9 bases; nucleotides not matched to a gene: 5. This CDR3 has 14 amino acids. CDR3 sequence: CASSQRTSGGTQYF. The CDR3 DNA is TGTGCCAGCAGCCAGAGGACTAGCGGGGGAACGCAGTACTTC.

J is TRBJ1-1 and V is TRBV29-1, with TRBD1 matching over 11 bases. J gave up 5 bases and V 6 bases, and 5 bases lay outside the gene matches. CDR3 length: 13 residues. CDR1 SQVTM and CDR2 ANQGSEA come from the germline V gene. The CDR3 DNA sequence: TGCAGCGTCGGGACAGGGGGTCGGACTGAAGCTTTCTTT. Translating it yields CSVGTGGRTEAFF.

This clonotype was counted only a few times. V usage is TRBV12-3 or TRBV12-4 and J usage is TRBJ2-2; tentatively, D is TRBD1 (6 bases). The CDR3 runs 16 residues. V was pared by 4 bases and J by 3 bases, with 15 bases between. CDR3 nucleotides: TGTGCCAGCAGTTCGACCGGGACAACTTACACCGGGGAGCTGTTTTTT. Protein product: CASSSTGTTYTGELFF.

This clonotype showed up just a few times. V usage is TRBV20-1 and J usage is TRBJ2-5, with TRBD1 identical over 7 bases. CDR1 and CDR2 (germline): DFQATT, SNEGSKA (reference sequence). Trimming cost V 0 bases and J 4 bases; bases outside gene matches: 2. CDR3 length: 13 residues. CDR3 nucleotide sequence: TGCAGTGCTAGAGATCGGGACAGAGAGACCCAGTACTTC. Encoded protein: CSARDRDRETQYF.

The V and J genes are TRBV5-1 and TRBJ2-1; D may be TRBD1 (5 bases). Trimming left V 2 bases short and J 4 bases short, with 13 bases between. CDR3 length: 15 residues. Germline V CDR1 and CDR2: SGHRS, YFSETQ. CDR3 sequence reads: CASSFRKDSYNEQFF. The CDR3 region has the DNA TGCGCCAGCAGCTTTAGGAAAGACAGTTACAATGAGCAGTTCTTC.

The chain recombines TRBV12-3 or TRBV12-4 with TRBJ2-1; TRBD1 agrees at 9 bases. The CDR3 consists of 14 residues. After removal of 5 bases from V and 6 bases from J, the junction contained 5 bases not matched to a gene. CDR3 in DNA: TGTGCCAGCAGTATACAGGGGGCGCTCAATGAGCAGTTCTTC. This encodes CASSIQGALNEQFF.

This clonotype was seen more than once but under ten times. The chain recombines TRBV7-8 with TRBJ2-7; no reliable D call. Germline V gives CDR1 SGHVS, CDR2 FQNEAQ. This CDR3 contains 13 residues. With 2 bases removed from V and 4 bases from J, the gap between germline ends came to 9 bases. This CDR3 reads CASSLTQNYEQYF. CDR3 coding DNA: TGTGCCAGCAGCTTAACCCAGAATTACGAGCAGTACTTC.

In this sample, this clonotype turned up a few times. The CDR3 spells CASSPTLAGAYNEQFF. The CDR3 coding sequence is TGCGCCAGCAGCCCAACCCTAGCGGGGGCCTACAATGAGCAGTTCTTC. The chain couples TRBV5-1 to TRBJ2-1; 10 nucleotides line up with TRBD2. The CDR3 extends over 16 amino acids. CDR1 is SGHRS, CDR2 YFSETQ, per germline. V lost 4 bases and J lost 2; bases outside the gene matches: 6.

The chain carries TRBV9 and TRBJ1-3; TRBD1 matches 9 bases. Germline V gene data show CDR1 as SGDLS and CDR2 as YYNGEE. CDR3 length equals 15 residues. V lost 0 bases, J lost 2 bases, and 0 bases stayed unmatched. The CDR3, as DNA: TGTGCCAGCAGCGTAGGGACAGGGGCTGGAAACACCATATATTTT. It encodes CASSVGTGAGNTIYF.

The rearrangement links TRBV7-9 to TRBJ2-3, with D maybe TRBD1 (6 bases). Germline-derived CDR1 and CDR2 are SEHNR and FQNEAQ (reference sequence). The CDR3 has 15 amino acids. Trimming took off 3 bases at V and 1 base at J, with 11 bases between the two ends. The CDR3 sequence is CASSLSRGRTDTQYF. CDR3 nucleotides: TGTGCCAGCAGCTTGTCCAGGGGTCGCACAGATACGCAGTATTTT.

J is TRBJ2-7 and V is TRBV27; 7 bases match TRBD2. There are 14 residues in the CDR3. Trimming removed 4 bases from V and 1 base from J; junction bases left unmatched: 4. Germline V gives CDR1 MNHEY, CDR2 SMNVEV (reference sequence). The CDR3 DNA sequence: TGTGCCAGCAGTTCTCGACTAGCTTCCTACGAGCAGTACTTC. Its protein is CASSSRLASYEQYF.

The V gene is TRBV2, the J gene TRBJ1-2, with D possibly matching TRBD1 (5 bases). The CDR3 runs 14 residues. V lost 6 bases and J 4 bases, leaving 15 bases between the germline ends. Germline CDR1 is SNHLY and CDR2 is FYNNEI. DNA for the CDR3: TGTGCCAGCAGAGCGGGGACCGATCCCTATGGCTACACCTTC. Translating gives CASRAGTDPYGYTF. The variable domain in full, completed from reference TRBV2 and TRBJ1-2, reads EPEVTQTPSHQVTQMGQEVILRCVPISNHLYFYWYRQILGQKVEFLVSFYNNEISEKSEIFDDQFSVERPDGSNFTLKIRSTKLEDSAMYFCASRAGTDPYGYTFGSGTRLTVV.

This chain joins TRBV5-1 and TRBJ2-1; D uncertain. The CDR3 totals 15 residues. Per germline, CDR1 SGHRS and CDR2 YFSETQ. With 4 bases removed from V and 0 bases from J, the gap between germline ends came to 11 bases. The CDR3 region has the DNA TGCGCCAGCAGCATCCTGAGACCCTCCTACAATGAGCAGTTCTTC. Translated: CASSILRPSYNEQFF.